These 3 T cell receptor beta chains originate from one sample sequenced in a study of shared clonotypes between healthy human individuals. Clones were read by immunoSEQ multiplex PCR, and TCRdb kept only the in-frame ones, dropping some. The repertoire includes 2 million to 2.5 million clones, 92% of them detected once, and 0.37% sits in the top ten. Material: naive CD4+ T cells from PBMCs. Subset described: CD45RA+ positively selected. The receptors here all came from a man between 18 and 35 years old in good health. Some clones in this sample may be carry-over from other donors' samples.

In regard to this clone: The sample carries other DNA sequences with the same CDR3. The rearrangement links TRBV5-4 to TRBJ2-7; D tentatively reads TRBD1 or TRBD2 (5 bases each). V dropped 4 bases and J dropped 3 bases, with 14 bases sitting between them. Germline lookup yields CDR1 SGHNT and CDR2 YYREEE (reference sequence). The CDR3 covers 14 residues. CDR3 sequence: CASSLQGRSYEQYF. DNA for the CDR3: TGTGCCAGCAGCCTCCAGGGACGGAGCTACGAGCAGTACTTC.

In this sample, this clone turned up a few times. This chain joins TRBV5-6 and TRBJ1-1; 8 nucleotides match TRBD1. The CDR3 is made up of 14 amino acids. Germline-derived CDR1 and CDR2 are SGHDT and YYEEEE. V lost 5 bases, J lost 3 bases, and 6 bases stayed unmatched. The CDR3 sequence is CASRWTGRHTEAFF. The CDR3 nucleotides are TGTGCCAGCAGATGGACAGGGCGACACACTGAAGCTTTCTTT.

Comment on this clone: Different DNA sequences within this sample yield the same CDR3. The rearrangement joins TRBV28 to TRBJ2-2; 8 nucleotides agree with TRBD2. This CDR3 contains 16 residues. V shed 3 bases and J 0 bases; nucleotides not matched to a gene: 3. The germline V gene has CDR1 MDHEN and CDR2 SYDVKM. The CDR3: CASSLAGGSNTGELFF. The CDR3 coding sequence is TGTGCCAGCAGTTTGGCGGGGGGCTCGAACACCGGGGAGCTGTTTTTT.